The following is a TCR beta chain sequence with its context. The antigen remains unidentified. This sample was included in a study of OX40 agonist ivuxolimab in advanced cancers. About the research overall: Every 2 weeks, patients got intravenous ivuxolimab at one of six dose levels (0.01-10 mg/kg). Head and neck, renal cell, melanoma or hepatocellular carcinoma were the cancers that dose-escalation patients had. Study conclusions and caveats: Doses of 0.1 to 3.0 mg/kg were accompanied by clonal expansion of CD4+ and CD8+ blood T cells by week 6.

Profiled with immunoSEQ multiplex PCR; TCRdb holds only in-frame clones, not every one. The sample has around 75,000 clones, 85% to 90% seen once; the top ten hold around 2.4%. Per germline, CDR1 LGHNA and CDR2 YNFKEQ. The CDR3 contains 16 residues. Trimming at V came to 1 base and at J to 3 bases, leaving 2 bases not matched to a gene. Prior autoimmune disease or systemic immunosuppression barred patients. The chain combines TRBV4-2 with TRBJ1-3; 11 bases line up with TRBD1. The sample was CD4+ or CD8+ T cells sorted from blood, taken in a trial of the OX40 agonist ivuxolimab. The TCR was taken from an adult with an advanced solid tumor such as melanoma, head and neck, liver or kidney cancer. Here the CDR3 DNA reads TGTGCCAGCAGCCAAGTCGGGACAGGGGGTGGAAACACCATATATTTT. It yields the protein CASSQVGTGGGNTIYF.